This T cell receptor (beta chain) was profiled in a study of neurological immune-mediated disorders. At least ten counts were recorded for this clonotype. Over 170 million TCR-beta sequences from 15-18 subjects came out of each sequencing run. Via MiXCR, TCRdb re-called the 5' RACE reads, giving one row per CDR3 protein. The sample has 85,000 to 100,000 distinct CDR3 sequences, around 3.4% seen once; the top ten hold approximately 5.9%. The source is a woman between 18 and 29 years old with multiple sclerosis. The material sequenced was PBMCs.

Here the CDR3 reads CSARSAGMAKNIQYF. The DNA of the CDR3 is TGCAGTGCTAGGTCTGCAGGGATGGCCAAAAACATTCAGTACTTC. The rearrangement uses TRBV20-1 and TRBJ2-4, with TRBD1 as a possible D gene (5 bases). The V gene lost 3 bases and the J gene lost 1 base, with 13 bases spanning the gap. This CDR3 has 15 residues. Germline V lookup: CDR1 DFQATT, CDR2 SNEGSKA (reference sequence).